These 18 T cell receptor beta chains were all obtained from the same sample, sequenced in a study of OX40 agonist ivuxolimab in advanced cancers. TCRdb's table, derived via immunoSEQ multiplex PCR, lists solely in-frame clones and lacks some. The repertoire holds approximately 70,000 clones, with approximately 80% as singletons. Sequences were derived from CD4+ or CD8+ T cells sorted from blood, sampled in a trial of the OX40 agonist ivuxolimab. Every receptor here comes from an adult with an advanced solid tumor such as melanoma, head and neck, liver or kidney cancer.

The chain combines TRBV5-4 with TRBJ2-2, with 7 bases aligning to TRBD1. Germline V lookup: CDR1 SGHNT, CDR2 YYREEE (reference sequence). V lost 3 bases, J lost 8 bases, and 7 bases stayed unmatched. The CDR3 has 14 amino acids. CDR3 in amino acids: CASSSGQERGELFF. DNA of the CDR3: TGTGCCAGCAGCTCCGGACAGGAAAGGGGGGAGCTGTTTTTT.

This chain uses TRBV10-2 with TRBJ1-2; 8 nucleotides agree with TRBD1. Germline assignment: CDR1 WSHSY and CDR2 SAAADI. CDR3 length: 15 residues. Losses at the gene ends were 0 bases for V and 2 bases for J; bases not matched to a gene: 2. The CDR3 DNA is TGCGCCAGCAGTGAGTCGAGGACAGGGAACTATGGCTACACCTTC. Its protein product is CASSESRTGNYGYTF.

This clone has more than one count but fewer than ten. CDR3 coding DNA: TGTGCCAGCAGCCGACAGGGACGCGAGCAGTACTTC. Translated: CASSRQGREQYF. The chain carries TRBV5-4 and TRBJ2-7; 7 bases are shared with TRBD1. Unmatched junction bases numbered 4, after V lost 4 bases and J lost 6 bases. Germline-derived CDR1 and CDR2 are SGHNT and YYREEE (reference sequence). The CDR3 runs 12 residues.

The chain combines TRBV11-2 with TRBJ2-4, with 7 nucleotides matching TRBD1. Germline loops: CDR1 SGHAT, CDR2 FQNNGV. V shed 5 bases, J shed 3 bases, and the junction held 16 bases outside the gene matches. This CDR3 has 18 residues. This CDR3 reads CASSQKTGFGSGKNIQYF. CDR3 sequence (DNA): TGTGCCAGCAGCCAGAAGACAGGGTTCGGGTCAGGCAAAAACATTCAGTACTTC.

The chain has TRBV14 and TRBJ1-2; D might be TRBD1 (5 bases). Per the germline V gene, CDR1 is SGHDN and CDR2 is FVKESK. The V end lost 4 bases, the J end lost 4 bases, and 16 bases lay between the germline ends. The length of the CDR3 is 15 residues. The CDR3 here is CASSPDRYSRYGYTF. The CDR3 DNA sequence: TGTGCCAGCAGCCCTGACAGATATTCGCGCTATGGCTACACCTTC.

This clone was seen just once. The CDR3, as DNA: TGTGCCAGCAGAGGAGGGGAGCTGTTTTTT. It yields the protein CASRGGELFF. The chain is built from TRBV6-6 and TRBJ2-2; no definite D call. V dropped 6 bases and J dropped 8 bases, with 4 bases sitting between them. Germline V gene sequence: CDR1 MNHNY, CDR2 SVGAGI (reference sequence). The CDR3 spans 10 residues.

The chain combines TRBV7-9 with TRBJ2-3; D is ambiguous. Germline V lookup: CDR1 SEHNR, CDR2 FQNEAQ (reference sequence). CDR3 length: 12 amino acids. V was shortened by 5 bases and J by 0 bases, with 3 bases between the two germline ends. The CDR3 DNA sequence: TGTGCCAGCAGCCCTAGCACAGATACGCAGTATTTT. As protein: CASSPSTDTQYF.

Only a few counts were recorded for this clone. The gene calls are TRBV5-3 and TRBJ2-3, with 11 bases fitting TRBD2. TRBV5-3 qualifies as an ORF whose function is uncertain. The V segment lost 2 bases and the J segment 4 bases; nucleotides outside the gene matches: 3. CDR3 length: 15 residues. The CDR3 sequence: CARSLIAGGPDTQYF. The CDR3 DNA follows: TGTGCCAGAAGCTTAATAGCGGGAGGGCCAGATACGCAGTATTTT.

The V gene is TRBV5-4, the J gene TRBJ2-1; D is unresolved. V was clipped by 0 bases and J by 4 bases, with 2 bases between them. Germline assignment: CDR1 SGHNT and CDR2 YYREEE (reference sequence). The CDR3 covers 12 residues. The CDR3 DNA sequence: TGTGCCAGCAGCTTGGCTTACAATGAGCAGTTCTTC. Translated, it gives CASSLAYNEQFF.

The V call is TRBV7-2, the J call TRBJ1-5; 7 bases line up with TRBD1. Germline values: CDR1 SGHTA, CDR2 FQGNSA. The CDR3 totals 13 residues. The V segment lost 4 bases and the J segment 4 bases; nucleotides outside the gene matches: 1. The DNA for the CDR3 is TGTGCCAGCAGCTCACAGGGGAATCAGCCCCAGCATTTT. Its translation: CASSSQGNQPQHF.

This clone counts as large. The chain has TRBV28 and TRBJ2-1; no clear D gene. Deletions cut 7 bases from V and 3 bases from J, with 13 bases between. Germline V gene lookup returns CDR1 MDHEN and CDR2 SYDVKM. The CDR3 has 14 amino acids. The CDR3 nucleotides are TGTGCCAGCAATATATTTGAAAACTACAATGAGCAGTTCTTC. This gives the protein CASNIFENYNEQFF.

J is TRBJ2-3 and V is TRBV7-8, with D possibly TRBD2 on 5 matching bases. The CDR3 runs 12 residues. Trimming removed 6 bases at V and 8 bases at J, with 12 bases between. CDR1 and CDR2 (germline): SGHVS, FQNEAQ. The CDR3 DNA reads as TGTGCCAGCAGTTCTGAAGGAGGTACGCAGTATTTT. It translates to CASSSEGGTQYF.

CDR3 sequence (DNA): TGTGCCAGCGGTCTTGGGACAGCGAACACTGAAGCTTTCTTT. It is translated as CASGLGTANTEAFF. The genes are TRBV6-1 and TRBJ1-1, with 7 bases fitting TRBD1. Germline V gives CDR1 MNHNS, CDR2 SASEGT. CDR3 length: 14 residues. V was pared by 8 bases and J by 1 base, with 7 bases of the junction left unmatched.

This clone was counted a single time. This chain connects TRBV19 to TRBJ1-3; possible D gene TRBD1, 6 bases. Trimming left V 3 bases short and J 9 bases short, with 18 bases between. The CDR3 length is 15 residues. CDR1 and CDR2 (germline): LNHDA, SQIVND (reference sequence). The CDR3: CASSMSTGRYPTIYF. The CDR3 DNA follows: TGTGCCAGTAGTATGTCCACAGGGAGATATCCCACCATATATTTT.

The rearrangement uses TRBV28 and TRBJ1-4, with a tentative D call TRBD1 (5 bases). The V end lost 2 bases, the J end lost 10 bases, and 20 bases lay between the germline ends. Germline V gives CDR1 MDHEN, CDR2 SYDVKM. The CDR3 contains 16 residues. The CDR3 sequence is CASSLISEGSYRKLFF. The DNA of the CDR3 is TGTGCCAGCAGTTTAATCTCTGAGGGGAGTTACCGAAAACTGTTTTTT.

The V gene is TRBV5-8, the J gene TRBJ1-1; no reliable D call. Germline values: CDR1 SGHTS, CDR2 YDEGEE. V lost 4 bases and J 0 bases, leaving 7 bases between the germline ends. CDR3 length: 13 residues. CDR3 in DNA: TGTGCCAGCAGCCCCAAGGTGAACACTGAAGCTTTCTTT. Protein: CASSPKVNTEAFF. The full variable domain, its missing parts supplied by reference TRBV5-8 and TRBJ1-1, is EAGVTQSPTHLIKTRGQQATLRCSPISGHTSVYWYQQALGLGLQFLLWYDEGEERNRGNFPPRFSGRQFPNYSSELNVNALELEDSALYLCASSPKVNTEAFFGQGTRLTVV.

J is TRBJ2-1 and V is TRBV7-9; D is possibly TRBD2 (5 bases). V was trimmed by 2 bases and J by 2 bases, leaving 10 bases between them. The CDR3 contains 15 residues. Germline values: CDR1 SEHNR, CDR2 FQNEAQ (reference sequence). CDR3 in amino acids: CASSLRSGTYNEQFF. The DNA for the CDR3 is TGTGCCAGCAGCTTAAGGAGCGGTACCTACAATGAGCAGTTCTTC.

V usage is TRBV19 and J usage is TRBJ2-3, with D possibly matching TRBD2 (5 bases). CDR3 length: 17 residues. Looked up from germline, CDR1 is LNHDA and CDR2 is SQIVND (reference sequence). V lost 1 base, J lost 5 bases, and 19 bases lay in between. The CDR3 region is CASSIGWTAGGGDTQYF. The CDR3 DNA follows: TGTGCCAGTAGTATAGGTTGGACGGCTGGAGGTGGAGATACGCAGTATTTT.